Below, 18 T cell receptor beta chains from the same sample are listed, as sequenced in a study of CD8 T cells in ankylosing spondylitis. TCRdb ran MiXCR on the 5' RACE reads and lists one entry per CDR3 protein. The sample consists of fewer than 200,000 distinct CDR3 sequences, roughly 18% of them appearing once. Sequencing used blood, either unsorted or a sorted T cell fraction (not recorded which). These receptors all stem from a male donor with ankylosing spondylitis or in good health (not recorded which).

At least ten counts were recorded for this clonotype. The CDR3 region is CASTYSYEQYF. The CDR3 DNA is TGCGCCAGCACCTACTCCTACGAGCAGTACTTC. The chain carries TRBV5-1 and TRBJ2-7, with D unresolved. V was trimmed by 6 bases and J by 0 bases, leaving 4 bases between them. This CDR3 is 11 amino acids long. Per germline, CDR1 SGHRS and CDR2 YFSETQ.

This clonotype was seen many times. V is TRBV20-1 and J is TRBJ2-2; possibly TRBD1 for D (5 bases). Germline values: CDR1 DFQATT, CDR2 SNEGSKA (reference sequence). V dropped 1 base and J dropped 0 bases, with 12 bases sitting between them. The CDR3 has 16 amino acids. The DNA of the CDR3 is TGCAGTGCTAGAGCTAGGGGCGTCGCGAACACCGGGGAGCTGTTTTTT. Protein: CSARARGVANTGELFF.

This clonotype occurred many times. In DNA, the CDR3 is TGCGCCAGCAGCTTGCGGATCACAGATACGCAGTATTTT. Translation: CASSLRITDTQYF. The chain uses TRBV5-1 and TRBJ2-3; D is unresolved. The CDR3 length is 13 residues. Germline CDR1 is SGHRS and CDR2 is YFSETQ. Trimming cost V 1 base and J 2 bases, with 5 bases left between them.

This clonotype was seen at least ten times. The rearrangement links TRBV20-1 to TRBJ2-2; weak D call: TRBD2 (5 bases). CDR3 length: 14 residues. V was pared by 0 bases and J by 5 bases, with 10 bases between. The germline CDR1 and CDR2 sequences are DFQATT and SNEGSKA (reference sequence). CDR3 nucleotide sequence: TGCAGTGCTAGAGATCACGGGGAGACCGGGGAGCTGTTTTTT. Protein product: CSARDHGETGELFF.

The chain carries TRBV20-1 and TRBJ1-2; 7 bases are a match to TRBD1. Germline-derived CDR1 and CDR2 are DFQATT and SNEGSKA (reference sequence). The CDR3 has 15 residues. V lost 8 bases to trimming and J lost 3 bases; unmatched junction nucleotides: 15. Here the CDR3 reads CSRRILGQRYYGYTF. CDR3 coding DNA: TGCAGTCGTAGAATCCTGGGACAGCGCTACTATGGCTACACCTTC.

The chain recombines TRBV18 with TRBJ2-1, with 8 bases fitting TRBD2. The germline gives CDR1 KGHSH, CDR2 LQKENI. V dropped 3 bases and J dropped 8; count of bases not matched to a gene: 6. The CDR3 is made up of 14 amino acids. Here the CDR3 DNA reads TGTGCCAGCTCACCCTCATCAGCGGGAGATGAGCAGTTCTTC. Translated: CASSPSSAGDEQFF.

This clonotype was seen many times. V gene TRBV28 combines with J gene TRBJ1-5, with D tentatively TRBD1 (5 bases). V was trimmed by 2 bases and J by 7 bases, leaving 9 bases between them. This CDR3 contains 13 residues. The germline V gene has CDR1 MDHEN and CDR2 SYDVKM. In DNA, the CDR3 is TGTGCCAGCAGTTTAATCGAGGGGCAGCCCCAGCATTTT. Its translation is CASSLIEGQPQHF.

Worth noting for this clonotype: This clone may be a read error of a much larger clone one base away. The gene calls are TRBV5-1 and TRBJ2-2, with D hard to call. CDR1 and CDR2 from the germline V gene are SGHRS and YFSETQ. The CDR3 sequence is 16 residues long. The CDR3 region is CASSLTVLKNAGELFF. The CDR3 region has the DNA TGCGCCAGCAGCTTGACCGTCCTTAAGAACGCCGGGGAGCTGTTTTTT.

There are many counts of this clonotype. The chain carries TRBV5-1 and TRBJ2-1, with a weak D call TRBD2 (6 bases). Deletions cut 0 bases from V and 8 bases from J, with 18 bases between. CDR1 and CDR2 from the germline V gene are SGHRS and YFSETQ. This CDR3 has 16 residues. CDR3 in amino acids: CASSLELSGGVDEQFF. As DNA, the CDR3 is TGCGCCAGCAGCTTGGAATTAAGCGGAGGGGTCGATGAGCAGTTCTTC.

This clonotype was seen many times. J is TRBJ1-5 and V is TRBV12-3 or TRBV12-4; possibly TRBD1 for D (6 bases). This CDR3 spans 15 amino acids. V lost 3 bases to trimming and J lost 0 bases, with 9 bases between them. CDR3 residues: CASSLSGDSNQPQHF. In DNA, the CDR3 is TGTGCCAGCAGTTTGTCAGGGGATAGCAATCAGCCCCAGCATTTT.

The V gene is TRBV6-5, the J gene TRBJ2-7, with D hard to call. Looked up from germline, CDR1 is MNHEY and CDR2 is SVGAGI. Trimming left V 0 bases short and J 3 bases short, with 6 bases between. The CDR3 sequence is 13 residues long. CDR3 DNA sequence: TGTGCCAGCAGTTACTCGCTGGTCTACGAGCAGTACTTC. It yields the protein CASSYSLVYEQYF.

There are many counts of this clonotype. The genes are TRBV5-1 and TRBJ1-5; unclear D gene. This CDR3 has 16 amino acids. V was cut by 0 bases and J by 6 bases, with 16 bases left in between. Germline CDR1 reads SGHRS; CDR2 reads YFSETQ. The CDR3 region has the DNA TGCGCCAGCAGCTTGGAGGGTAGGGCTGCGGGTCAGCCCCAGCATTTT. It translates to CASSLEGRAAGQPQHF.

This clonotype was seen many times. V gene TRBV28 combines with J gene TRBJ2-2; possibly TRBD2 for D (6 bases). Between the trimmed V and J ends, which lost 3 bases and 6 bases, there was a span of 14 bases. This CDR3 contains 15 residues. Germline V gives CDR1 MDHEN, CDR2 SYDVKM. CDR3 coding DNA: TGTGCCAGCAGTTTGGTGACTAGTGTCTCCGGGGAGCTGTTTTTT. Residues: CASSLVTSVSGELFF.

The chain joins TRBV5-1 to TRBJ2-3; D unresolved. From germline, CDR1 is SGHRS and CDR2 YFSETQ. V dropped 1 base and J dropped 4 bases, with 13 bases sitting between them. The CDR3 loop spans 15 amino acids. Here the CDR3 DNA reads TGCGCCAGCAGCTTGCGTGGGATGTTGGCAGATACGCAGTATTTT. This gives the protein CASSLRGMLADTQYF.

This clonotype was seen many times. The genes are TRBV5-6 and TRBJ1-2; possible D gene TRBD1, 5 bases. CDR1 SGHDT and CDR2 YYEEEE come from the germline V gene. The CDR3 length is 15 residues. Between the trimmed V and J ends, which lost 1 base and 4 bases, there was a span of 14 bases. CDR3 bases: TGTGCCAGCAGCTTGCGACAGCCCTACGTCTATGGCTACACCTTC. Translating gives CASSLRQPYVYGYTF.

This clonotype occurred a few times. The chain combines TRBV12-3 or TRBV12-4 with TRBJ2-3, with 9 bases lining up with TRBD2. The CDR3 spans 14 residues. Trimming removed 8 bases from V and 0 bases from J; junction bases left unmatched: 3. The CDR3 nucleotides are TGTGCCAGCGCTAGCGGGGCTAGCACAGATACGCAGTATTTT. Its protein product is CASASGASTDTQYF.

The chain couples TRBV10-2 to TRBJ2-1; the D gene is possibly TRBD2 (6 bases). Germline V gene data show CDR1 as WSHSY and CDR2 as SAAADI. The CDR3 sequence is 11 residues long. Deletions cut 6 bases from V and 7 bases from J, with 7 bases between. The CDR3 DNA reads as TGCGCCAGCAGGGAGGGGAATGAGCAGTTCTTC. This codes for CASREGNEQFF.

This clonotype was counted ten times or more. The V gene is TRBV4-1, the J gene TRBJ2-1, with D uncertain. Germline V lookup: CDR1 MGHRA, CDR2 YSYEKL. The V gene lost 2 bases and the J gene lost 8 bases, with 10 bases spanning the gap. The CDR3 covers 13 residues. The CDR3 is CASSQTIPHEQFF. The DNA of the CDR3 is TGCGCCAGCAGCCAAACTATACCCCATGAGCAGTTCTTC.